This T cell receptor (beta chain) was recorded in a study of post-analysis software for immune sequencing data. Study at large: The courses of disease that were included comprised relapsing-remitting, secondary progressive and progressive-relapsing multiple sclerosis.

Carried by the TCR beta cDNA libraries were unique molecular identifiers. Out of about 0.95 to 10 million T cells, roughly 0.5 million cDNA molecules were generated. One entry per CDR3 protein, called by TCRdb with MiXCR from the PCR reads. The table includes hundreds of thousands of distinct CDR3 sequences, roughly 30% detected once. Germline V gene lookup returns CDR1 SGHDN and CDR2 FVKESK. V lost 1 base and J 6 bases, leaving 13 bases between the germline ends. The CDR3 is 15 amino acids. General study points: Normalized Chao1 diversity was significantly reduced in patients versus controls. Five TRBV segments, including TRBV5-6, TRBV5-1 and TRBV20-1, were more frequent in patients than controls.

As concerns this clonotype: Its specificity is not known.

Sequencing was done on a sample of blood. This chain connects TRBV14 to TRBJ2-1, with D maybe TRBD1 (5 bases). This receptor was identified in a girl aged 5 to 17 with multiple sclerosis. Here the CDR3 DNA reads TGTGCCAGCAGCCAAGTTCTCGGTCAGGGCAATGAGCAGTTCTTC. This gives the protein CASSQVLGQGNEQFF.